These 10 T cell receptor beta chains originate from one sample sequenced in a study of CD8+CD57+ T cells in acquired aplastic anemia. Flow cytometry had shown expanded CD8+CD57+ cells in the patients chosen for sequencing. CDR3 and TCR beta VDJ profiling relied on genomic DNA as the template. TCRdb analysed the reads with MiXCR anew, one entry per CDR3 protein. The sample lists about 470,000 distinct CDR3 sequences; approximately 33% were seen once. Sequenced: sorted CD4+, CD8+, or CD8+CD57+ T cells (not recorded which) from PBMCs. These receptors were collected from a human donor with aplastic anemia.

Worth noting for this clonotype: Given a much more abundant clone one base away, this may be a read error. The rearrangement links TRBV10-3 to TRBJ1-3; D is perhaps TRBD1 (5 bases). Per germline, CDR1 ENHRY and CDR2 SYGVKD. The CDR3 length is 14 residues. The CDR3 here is CAVRTRVSGNTIYF. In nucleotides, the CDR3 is TGTGCCGTCAGGACACGGGTCTCTGGAAACACCATATATTTT.

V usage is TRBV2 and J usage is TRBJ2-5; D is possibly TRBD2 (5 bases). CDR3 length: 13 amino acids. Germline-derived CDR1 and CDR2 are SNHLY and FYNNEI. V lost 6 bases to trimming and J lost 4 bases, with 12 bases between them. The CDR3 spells CASSPSRAETQYF. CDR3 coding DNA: TGTGCCAGCAGCCCCTCGAGGGCAGAGACCCAGTACTTC.

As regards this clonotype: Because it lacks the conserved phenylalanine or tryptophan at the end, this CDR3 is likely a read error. Written as DNA, the CDR3 is TGCGCCAGCAGCGTAGTTGCGGGACGGGGAACCGGGGAGCTGTTTTCT. It encodes CASSVVAGRGTGELFS. This chain joins TRBV4-1 and TRBJ2-2, with D possibly being TRBD2 (6 bases). Trimming took 5 bases from V and 5 from J, leaving 18 bases between them. Per the germline V gene, CDR1 is MGHRA and CDR2 is YSYEKL. The CDR3 spans 16 residues.

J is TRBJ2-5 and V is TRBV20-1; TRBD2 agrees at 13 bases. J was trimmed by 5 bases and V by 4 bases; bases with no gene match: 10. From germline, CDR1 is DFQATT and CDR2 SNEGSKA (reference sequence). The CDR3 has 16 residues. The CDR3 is CSATGTSGTEGETQYF. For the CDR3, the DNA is TGCAGTGCTACAGGGACTAGCGGGACCGAGGGGGAGACCCAGTACTTC.

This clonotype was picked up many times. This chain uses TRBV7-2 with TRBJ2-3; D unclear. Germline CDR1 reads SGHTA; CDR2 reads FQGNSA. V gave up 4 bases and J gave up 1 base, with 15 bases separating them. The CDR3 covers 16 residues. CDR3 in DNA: TGTGCCAGCAGCTCGACCGAACGAAAAGGCACAGATACGCAGTATTTT. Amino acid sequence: CASSSTERKGTDTQYF.

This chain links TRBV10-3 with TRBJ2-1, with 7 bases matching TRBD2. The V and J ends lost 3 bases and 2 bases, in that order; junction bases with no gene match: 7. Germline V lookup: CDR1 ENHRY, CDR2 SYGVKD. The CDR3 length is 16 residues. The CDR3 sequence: CAISDRSGIAYNEQFF. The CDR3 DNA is TGTGCCATCAGTGACAGGAGCGGGATAGCCTACAATGAGCAGTTCTTC.

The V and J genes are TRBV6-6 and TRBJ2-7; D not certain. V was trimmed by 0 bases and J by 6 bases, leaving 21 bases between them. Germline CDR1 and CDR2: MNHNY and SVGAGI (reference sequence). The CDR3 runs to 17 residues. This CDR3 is CASSYSSGQAGNSEQYF. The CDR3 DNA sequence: TGTGCCAGCAGTTACTCGTCTGGGCAGGCTGGGAACTCCGAGCAGTACTTC.

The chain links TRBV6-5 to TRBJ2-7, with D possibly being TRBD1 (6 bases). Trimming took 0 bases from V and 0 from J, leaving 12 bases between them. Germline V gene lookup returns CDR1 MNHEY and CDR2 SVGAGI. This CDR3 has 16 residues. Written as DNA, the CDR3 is TGTGCCAGCAGTTACTCTCCTTTGACAGGCTCCTACGAGCAGTACTTC. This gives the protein CASSYSPLTGSYEQYF.

The CDR3 nucleotides are TGTGCCAGCAGCTTGGGACTAGCGGGGACACAAGAGACCCAGTACTTC. Translation gives CASSLGLAGTQETQYF. The gene calls are TRBV7-9 and TRBJ2-5; 13 bases fit TRBD2. Germline lookup yields CDR1 SEHNR and CDR2 FQNEAQ (reference sequence). V trimming: 3 bases; J trimming: 2 bases; junction bases outside the gene matches: 3. CDR3 length: 16 amino acids. Together with reference TRBV7-9 and TRBJ2-5, the CDR3 gives the full variable domain: DTGVSQNPRHKITKRGQNVTFRCDPISEHNRLYWYRQTLGQGPEFLTYFQNEAQLEKSRLLSDRFSAERPKGSFSTLEIQRTEQGDSAMYLCASSLGLAGTQETQYFGPGTRLLVL.

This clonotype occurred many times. The CDR3 DNA is TGTGCCAGCATTTTTAAACAGGGGAGGGACACTGAAGCTTTCTTT. As protein: CASIFKQGRDTEAFF. The chain couples TRBV25-1 to TRBJ1-1; TRBD1 matches at 7 bases. V gave up 7 bases and J gave up 3 bases; unmatched junction bases: 11. The CDR3 contains 15 residues. Germline V CDR1 and CDR2: MGHDK, SYGVNS.